Described below is a single T cell receptor beta chain sequence and its context. Its antigen is unknown. It has no much larger one-base neighbor in the sample; base qualities were not kept. Other DNA sequences from this sample encode an identical CDR3 as well. TCRbeta CDR3 regions were amplified from genomic DNA by means of the immunoSEQ Assay, a bias-controlled multiplex PCR. The authors processed their data as follows. The number of nucleated cells in each sample was estimated from the amplification of reference gene primers within the assay. To quantify the absolute abundance of each unique TCRbeta CDR3 rearrangement, sequence reads were collapsed and filtered. For each sample, productive Simpson clonality was calculated as the square root of Simpson's diversity index across productive rearrangements. This immuneACCESS table, as held by TCRdb, lists in-frame sequences with V and J called but not all clones. Of the missing ones, under half trace to an unresolved V gene in checked studies; the others have no known cause. V, J and clone size derive from that table, while D and trimming were established from the DNA sequence. The sample records roughly 480,000 clones, 89% of which are singletons. The leading ten clones occupy about 0.91% of the sample.

The cysteine opens and the phenylalanine closes a CDR3 of 14 amino acids. Of all the DNA, just the CDR3 is kept, 42 bases in frame from base 1. Trimmed from V: 4 bases; trimmed from J: 3 bases; junction bases lacking a gene match: 4. Based on the germline V gene (reference sequence), the CDR1 and CDR2 sequences are LGHDT and YNNKEL. These data are taken from a study of blood T cell repertoires in COVID-19 (dated by TCRdb to the early 2020s). The study in broad terms: Collaborator samples came from the United States, Italy and Spain and covered acute and convalescent phases of COVID-19. The material from the prospective study consisted of cDNA or gDNA derived from T cells, B-cell-depleted T cells, or PBMCs. The dataset comprised deeply sampled blood TCRbeta repertoires from subjects exposed to, actively infected with, or recovered from COVID-19. The repertoires were made available in a free public database intended to serve as a resource for research on the immune response to SARS-CoV-2. The samples were drawn from the first 160 participants of the ongoing ImmuneRACE study and from 1,254 subjects provided by 6 global collaborators. Sample metadata almost always included a de-identified subject ID, COVID-19 status, age in years and sex. HLA class I and class II types, where available, came from metadata supplied by the sample provider rather than from assay-based typing. The investigation overall reported the following: Clinical and demographic metadata were provided uncurated, with the amount varying by source and participant.

In Seattle, one collaborating source enrolled patients while the infection was active and tracked those patients longitudinally over the course of disease. Each collaborating institution followed its own protocols to collect whole blood in K2EDTA tubes. For TCRbeta analysis, collaborator samples were shipped as frozen whole blood, as isolated PBMCs, or as DNA extracted from either sample type. The rearranged segments are TRBV3-1 (or the pseudogene TRBV3-2) and TRBJ2-7, with 9 junctional bases fitting TRBD1. The clonotype comes from a man aged 18 to 29 with COVID-19, enrolled during active disease. Specimen: peripheral blood. The nucleotides are TGTGCCAGCAGCCCTGGGACAGGGAGCTACGAGCAGTACTTC. It codes for CASSPGTGSYEQYF.